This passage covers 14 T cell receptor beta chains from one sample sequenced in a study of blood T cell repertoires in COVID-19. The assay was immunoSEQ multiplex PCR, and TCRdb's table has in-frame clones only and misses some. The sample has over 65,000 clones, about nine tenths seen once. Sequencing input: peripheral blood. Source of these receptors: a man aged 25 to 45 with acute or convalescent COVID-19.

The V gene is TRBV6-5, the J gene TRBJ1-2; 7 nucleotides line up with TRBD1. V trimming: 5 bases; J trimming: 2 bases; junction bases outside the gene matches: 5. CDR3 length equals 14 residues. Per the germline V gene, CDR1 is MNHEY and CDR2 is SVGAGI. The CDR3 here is CASSRQGSNYGYTF. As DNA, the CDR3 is TGTGCCAGCAGTCGACAGGGATCGAACTATGGCTACACCTTC.

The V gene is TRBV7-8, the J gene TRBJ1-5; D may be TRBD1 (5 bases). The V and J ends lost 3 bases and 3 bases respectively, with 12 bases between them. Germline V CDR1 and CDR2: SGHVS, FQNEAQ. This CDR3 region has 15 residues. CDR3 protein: CASSFRGRNNQPQHF. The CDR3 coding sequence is TGTGCCAGCAGCTTTAGGGGCCGGAACAATCAGCCCCAGCATTTT.

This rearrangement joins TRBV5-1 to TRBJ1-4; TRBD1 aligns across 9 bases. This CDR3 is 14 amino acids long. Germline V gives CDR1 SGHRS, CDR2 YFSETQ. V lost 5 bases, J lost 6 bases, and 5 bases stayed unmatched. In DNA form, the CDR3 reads TGCGCCAGCAGACAGGGGGCGGAGGATGAAAAACTGTTTTTT. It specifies CASRQGAEDEKLFF.

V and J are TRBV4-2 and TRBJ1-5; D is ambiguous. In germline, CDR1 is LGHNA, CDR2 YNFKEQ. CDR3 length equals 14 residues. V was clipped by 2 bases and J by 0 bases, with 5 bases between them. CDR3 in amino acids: CASSQFNSNQPQHF. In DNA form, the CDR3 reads TGTGCCAGCAGCCAATTTAATAGCAATCAGCCCCAGCATTTT.

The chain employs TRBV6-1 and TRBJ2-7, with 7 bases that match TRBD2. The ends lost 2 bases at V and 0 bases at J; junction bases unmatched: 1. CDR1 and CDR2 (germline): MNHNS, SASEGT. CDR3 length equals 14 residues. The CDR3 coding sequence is TGTGCCAGCAGTGAATTAGCGGGCTCCTACGAGCAGTACTTC. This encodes CASSELAGSYEQYF.

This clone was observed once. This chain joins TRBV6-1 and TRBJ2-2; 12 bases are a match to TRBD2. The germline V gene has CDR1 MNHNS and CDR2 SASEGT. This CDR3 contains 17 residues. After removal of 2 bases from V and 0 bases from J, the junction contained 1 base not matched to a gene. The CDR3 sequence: CASSELAGGPNTGELFF. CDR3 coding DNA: TGTGCCAGCAGTGAACTAGCGGGAGGGCCGAACACCGGGGAGCTGTTTTTT.

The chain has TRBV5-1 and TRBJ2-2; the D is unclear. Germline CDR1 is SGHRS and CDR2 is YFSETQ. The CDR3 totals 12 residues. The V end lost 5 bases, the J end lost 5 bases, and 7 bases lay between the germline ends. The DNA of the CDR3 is TGCGCCAGCAGTACTTCAACCGGGGAGCTGTTTTTT. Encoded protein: CASSTSTGELFF.

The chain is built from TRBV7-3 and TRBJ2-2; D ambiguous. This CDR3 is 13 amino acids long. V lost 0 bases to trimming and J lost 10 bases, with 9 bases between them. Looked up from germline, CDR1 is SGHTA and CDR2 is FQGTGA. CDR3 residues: CASSLTRREELFF. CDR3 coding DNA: TGTGCCAGCAGCTTAACCCGCCGAGAGGAGCTGTTTTTT.

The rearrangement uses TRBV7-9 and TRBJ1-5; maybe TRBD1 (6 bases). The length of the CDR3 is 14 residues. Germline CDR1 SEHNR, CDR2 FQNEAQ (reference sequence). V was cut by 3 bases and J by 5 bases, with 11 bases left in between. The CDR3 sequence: CASSFLGADQPQHF. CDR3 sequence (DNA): TGTGCCAGCAGCTTTTTGGGGGCTGATCAGCCCCAGCATTTT. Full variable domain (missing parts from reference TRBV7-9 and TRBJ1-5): DTGVSQNPRHKITKRGQNVTFRCDPISEHNRLYWYRQTLGQGPEFLTYFQNEAQLEKSRLLSDRFSAERPKGSFSTLEIQRTEQGDSAMYLCASSFLGADQPQHFGDGTRLSIL.

In DNA form, the CDR3 reads TGTGCCAGCAGCCGGGGACTAGCGGGAGTGACGGGGTTCTTC. This translates into CASSRGLAGVTGFF. This chain connects TRBV6-2 or TRBV6-3 to TRBJ2-1, with TRBD2 matching 14 bases. With 6 bases clipped from V and 15 bases from J, the junction kept 10 bases outside the gene matches. The germline gives CDR1 MNHEY, CDR2 SVGEGT. The CDR3 length is 14 residues.

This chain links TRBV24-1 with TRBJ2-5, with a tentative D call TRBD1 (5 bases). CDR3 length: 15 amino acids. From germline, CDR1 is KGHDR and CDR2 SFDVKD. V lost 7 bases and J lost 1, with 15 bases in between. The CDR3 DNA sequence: TGTGCCACCAGCCCAGACAGAGCTCTCCAAGAGACCCAGTACTTC. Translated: CATSPDRALQETQYF.

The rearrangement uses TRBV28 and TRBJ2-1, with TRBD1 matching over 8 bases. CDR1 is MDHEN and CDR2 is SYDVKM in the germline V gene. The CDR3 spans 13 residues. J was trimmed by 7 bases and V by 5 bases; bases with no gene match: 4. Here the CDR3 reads CASSPNRGNEQFF. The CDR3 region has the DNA TGTGCCAGCAGTCCAAACAGGGGGAATGAGCAGTTCTTC.

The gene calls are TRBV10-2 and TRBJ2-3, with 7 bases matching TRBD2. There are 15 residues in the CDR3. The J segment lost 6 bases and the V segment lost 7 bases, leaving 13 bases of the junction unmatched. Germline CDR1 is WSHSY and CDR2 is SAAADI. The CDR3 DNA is TGCGCCAGCACTTGGGGGGGAGGTGCACACGATACGCAGTATTTT. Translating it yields CASTWGGGAHDTQYF.

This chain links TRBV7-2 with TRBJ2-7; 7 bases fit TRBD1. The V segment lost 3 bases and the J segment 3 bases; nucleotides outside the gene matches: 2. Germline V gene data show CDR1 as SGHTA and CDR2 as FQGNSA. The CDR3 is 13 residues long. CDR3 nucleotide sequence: TGTGCCAGCAGCTTTAACAGGGGCTACGAGCAGTACTTC. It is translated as CASSFNRGYEQYF.